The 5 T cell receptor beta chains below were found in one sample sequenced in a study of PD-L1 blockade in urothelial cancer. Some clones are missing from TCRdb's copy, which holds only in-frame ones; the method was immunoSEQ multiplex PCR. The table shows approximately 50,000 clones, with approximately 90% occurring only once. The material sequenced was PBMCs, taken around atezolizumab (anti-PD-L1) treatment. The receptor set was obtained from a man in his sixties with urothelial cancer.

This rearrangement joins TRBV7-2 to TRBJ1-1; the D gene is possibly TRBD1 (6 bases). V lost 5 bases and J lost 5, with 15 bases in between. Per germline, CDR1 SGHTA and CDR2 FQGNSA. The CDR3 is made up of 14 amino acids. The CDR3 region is CASSPGQGRTEAFF. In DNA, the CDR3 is TGTGCCAGCAGCCCCGGTCAGGGGCGTACTGAAGCTTTCTTT. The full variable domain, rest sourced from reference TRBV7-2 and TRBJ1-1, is GAGVSQSPSNKVTEKGKDVELRCDPISGHTALYWYRQSLGQGLEFLIYFQGNSAPDKSGLPSDRFSAERTGGSVSTLTIQRTQQEDSAVYLCASSPGQGRTEAFFGQGTRLTVV.

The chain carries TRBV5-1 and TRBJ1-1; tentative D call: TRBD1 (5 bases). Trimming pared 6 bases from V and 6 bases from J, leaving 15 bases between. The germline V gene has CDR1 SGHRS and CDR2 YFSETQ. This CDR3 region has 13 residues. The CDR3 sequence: CASNPGGTAEAFF. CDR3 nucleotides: TGCGCCAGCAACCCGGGGGGAACAGCTGAAGCTTTCTTT.

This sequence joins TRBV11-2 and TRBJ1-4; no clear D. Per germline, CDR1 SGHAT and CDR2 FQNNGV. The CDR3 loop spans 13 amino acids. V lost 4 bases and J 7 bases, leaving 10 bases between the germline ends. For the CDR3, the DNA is TGTGCCAGCAGCTCTCATCTTAGTGAAAAACTGTTTTTT. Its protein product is CASSSHLSEKLFF.

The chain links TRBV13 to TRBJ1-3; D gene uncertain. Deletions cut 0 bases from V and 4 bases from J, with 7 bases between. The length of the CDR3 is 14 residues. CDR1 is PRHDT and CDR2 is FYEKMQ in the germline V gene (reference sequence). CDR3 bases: TGTGCCAGCAGCTTAGGAATCGGGGGAAACACCATATATTTT. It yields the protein CASSLGIGGNTIYF. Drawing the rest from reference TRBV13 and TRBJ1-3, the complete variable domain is AAGVIQSPRHLIKEKRETATLKCYPIPRHDTVYWYQQGPGQDPQFLISFYEKMQSDKGSIPDRFSAQQFSDYHSELNMSSLELGDSALYFCASSLGIGGNTIYFGEGSWLTVV.

The CDR3 region has the DNA TGCGCCAGCAGCCTCGGACAGGGCAACACCGGGGAGCTGTTTTTT. It specifies CASSLGQGNTGELFF. The V gene is TRBV4-3, the J gene TRBJ2-2, with 8 bases identical to TRBD1. This CDR3 region has 15 residues. J gave up 2 bases and V 4 bases, and 3 bases lay outside the gene matches. Germline values: CDR1 LGHNA, CDR2 YSLEER.